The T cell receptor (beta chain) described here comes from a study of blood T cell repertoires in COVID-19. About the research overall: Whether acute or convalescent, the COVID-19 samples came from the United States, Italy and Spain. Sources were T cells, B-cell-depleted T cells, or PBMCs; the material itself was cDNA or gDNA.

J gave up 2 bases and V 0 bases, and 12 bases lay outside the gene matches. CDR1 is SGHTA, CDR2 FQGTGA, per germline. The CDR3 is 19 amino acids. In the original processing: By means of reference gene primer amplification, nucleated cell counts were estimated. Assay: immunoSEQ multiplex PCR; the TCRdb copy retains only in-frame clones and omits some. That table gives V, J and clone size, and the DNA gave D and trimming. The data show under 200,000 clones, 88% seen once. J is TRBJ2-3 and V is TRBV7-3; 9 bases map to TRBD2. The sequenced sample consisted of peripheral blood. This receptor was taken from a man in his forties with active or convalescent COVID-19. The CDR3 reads CASSLTLASGASVTDTQYF. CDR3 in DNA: TGTGCCAGCAGCTTAACTTTGGCTAGCGGGGCGAGCGTCACAGATACGCAGTATTTT. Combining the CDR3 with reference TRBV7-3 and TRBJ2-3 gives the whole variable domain GAGVSQTPSNKVTEKGKYVELRCDPISGHTALYWYRQSLGQGPEFLIYFQGTGAADDSGLPNDRFFAVRPEGSVSTLKIQRTERGDSAVYLCASSLTLASGASVTDTQYFGPGTRLTVL.